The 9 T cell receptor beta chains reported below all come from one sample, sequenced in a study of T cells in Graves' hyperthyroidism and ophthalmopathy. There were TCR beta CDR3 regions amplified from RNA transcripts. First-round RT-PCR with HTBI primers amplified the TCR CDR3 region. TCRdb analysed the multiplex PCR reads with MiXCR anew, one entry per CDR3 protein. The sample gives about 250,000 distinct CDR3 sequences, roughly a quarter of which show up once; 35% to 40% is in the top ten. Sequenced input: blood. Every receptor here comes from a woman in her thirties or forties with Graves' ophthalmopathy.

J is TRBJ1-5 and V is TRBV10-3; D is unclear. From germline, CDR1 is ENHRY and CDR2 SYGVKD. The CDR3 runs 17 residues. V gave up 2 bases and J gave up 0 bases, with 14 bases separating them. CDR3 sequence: CAISEGTEGYSNQPQHF. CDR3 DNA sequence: TGTGCCATCAGTGAGGGAACAGAGGGATATAGCAATCAGCCCCAGCATTTT.

DNA for the CDR3: TGCGCCAGCAGCTGGGTTGGAGGGAACACTGAAGCTTTCTTT. Translation gives CASSWVGGNTEAFF. The V and J genes are TRBV5-1 and TRBJ1-1, with no clear D. Between the trimmed V and J ends, which lost 3 bases and 1 base, there was a span of 10 bases. There are 14 residues in the CDR3. The germline V gene encodes CDR1 SGHRS and CDR2 YFSETQ.

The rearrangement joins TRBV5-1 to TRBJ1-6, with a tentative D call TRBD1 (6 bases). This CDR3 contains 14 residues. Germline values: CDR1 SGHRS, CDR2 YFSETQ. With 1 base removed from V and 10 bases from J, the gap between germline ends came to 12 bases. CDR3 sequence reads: CASSLRGGESPLHF. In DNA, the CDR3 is TGCGCCAGCAGCTTGAGGGGGGGAGAGTCACCCCTCCACTTT.

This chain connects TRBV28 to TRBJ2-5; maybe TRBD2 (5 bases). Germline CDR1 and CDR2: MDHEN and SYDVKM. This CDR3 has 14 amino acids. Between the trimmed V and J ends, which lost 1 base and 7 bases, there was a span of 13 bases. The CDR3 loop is CASSLSLGRGTQYF. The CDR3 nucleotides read TGTGCCAGCAGTTTATCCCTGGGGAGAGGGACCCAGTACTTC.

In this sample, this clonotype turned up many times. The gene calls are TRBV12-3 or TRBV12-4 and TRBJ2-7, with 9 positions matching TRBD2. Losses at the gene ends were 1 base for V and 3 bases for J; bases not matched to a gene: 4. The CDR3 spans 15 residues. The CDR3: CASSLETSGRYEQYF. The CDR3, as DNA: TGTGCCAGCAGTTTAGAGACTAGCGGCCGCTACGAGCAGTACTTC.

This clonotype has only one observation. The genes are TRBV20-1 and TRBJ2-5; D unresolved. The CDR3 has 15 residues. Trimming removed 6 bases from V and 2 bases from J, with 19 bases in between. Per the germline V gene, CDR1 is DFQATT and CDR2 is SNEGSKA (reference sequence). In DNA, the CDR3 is TGCAGTGCCGCACAAGCTCCTGGGCGGCAAGAGACCCAGTACTTC. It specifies CSAAQAPGRQETQYF.

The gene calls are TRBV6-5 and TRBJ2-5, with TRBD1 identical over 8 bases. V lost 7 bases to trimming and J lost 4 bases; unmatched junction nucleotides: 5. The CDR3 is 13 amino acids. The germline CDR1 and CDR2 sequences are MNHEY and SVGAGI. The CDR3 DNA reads TGTGCCAGCATTAAGACAGGGGTAGAGACCCAGTACTTC. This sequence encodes CASIKTGVETQYF.

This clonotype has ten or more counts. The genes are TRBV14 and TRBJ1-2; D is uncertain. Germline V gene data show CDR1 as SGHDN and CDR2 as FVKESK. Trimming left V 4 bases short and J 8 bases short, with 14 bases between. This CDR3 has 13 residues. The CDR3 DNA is TGTGCCAGCAGCCTAAGCGGGTATCCGGGCTACACCTTC. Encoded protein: CASSLSGYPGYTF.

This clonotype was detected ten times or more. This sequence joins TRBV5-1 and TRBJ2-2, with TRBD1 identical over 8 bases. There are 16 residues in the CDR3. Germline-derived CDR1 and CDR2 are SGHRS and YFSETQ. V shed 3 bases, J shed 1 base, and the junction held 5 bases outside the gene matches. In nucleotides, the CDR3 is TGCGCCAGCAGCTCGGACAGGGCCTTGAACACCGGGGAGCTGTTTTTT. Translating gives CASSSDRALNTGELFF.